This T cell receptor beta chain stems from a study of cytomegalovirus exposure and HLA in healthy donors. The primer mix had 60 Vbeta and 13 Jbeta primers. Some clones are missing from TCRdb's copy, which holds only in-frame ones; the method was immunoSEQ multiplex PCR. Of fewer than 90,000 clones in the sample, about three quarters were seen once. Input material: PBMCs. This receptor was taken from a young man in good health and CMV-seropositive.

CDR3 in DNA: TGTGCCAGCACTAGCGGGGGCTTATCCTCAGAGACCCAGTACTTC. It yields the protein CASTSGGLSSETQYF. The rearrangement joins TRBV5-8 to TRBJ2-5; 10 bases line up with TRBD2. J gave up 4 bases and V 6 bases, and 9 bases lay outside the gene matches. The CDR3 has 15 amino acids. Per the germline V gene, CDR1 is SGHTS and CDR2 is YDEGEE.